The 30 T cell receptor beta chains listed next were all sequenced from one sample in a study of shared clonotypes between healthy human individuals. Assay used: immunoSEQ multiplex PCR; TCRdb lists only in-frame clones, some missing. The profile shows some 2,100,000 clones, just over 90% of them singletons. Naive CD8 cells were CD45RO-negative, positively selected for CCR7, excluding terminally differentiated effector memory CD45RA+ cells. Sequences were obtained from naive CD8+ T cells from PBMCs. These receptors were obtained from a man younger than 35 in good health. Some clones in this sample may be carry-over from other donors' samples.

The chain is built from TRBV28 and TRBJ2-1; 10 positions agree with TRBD2. This CDR3 contains 14 residues. V trimming: 4 bases; J trimming: 8 bases; junction bases outside the gene matches: 5. Germline assignment: CDR1 MDHEN and CDR2 SYDVKM. CDR3 loop: CASSSTSGVHEQFF. As DNA, the CDR3 is TGTGCCAGCAGTTCTACTAGCGGGGTACATGAGCAGTTCTTC.

Note on this clone: This same CDR3 is encoded by further DNA sequences in the sample. J is TRBJ2-7 and V is TRBV5-1; D tentatively reads TRBD1 or TRBD2 (5 bases each). The CDR3 length is 14 residues. Germline V gene data show CDR1 as SGHRS and CDR2 as YFSETQ. The V end was cut by 0 bases, the J end by 1 base, with 8 bases between. The CDR3 is CASSLVRGSYEQYF. CDR3 sequence (DNA): TGCGCCAGCAGCTTGGTGAGGGGATCCTACGAGCAGTACTTC.

The rearrangement uses TRBV7-2 and TRBJ2-7; 8 positions agree with TRBD1. This CDR3 comprises 15 residues. Germline values: CDR1 SGHTA, CDR2 FQGNSA. V lost 1 base and J lost 5; bases outside the gene matches: 7. CDR3 amino acids: CASSLGQGALDEQYF. CDR3 in DNA: TGTGCCAGCAGCTTAGGGCAGGGGGCATTGGACGAGCAGTACTTC.

The chain joins TRBV28 to TRBJ2-3, with a tentative D call TRBD2 (8 bases). The CDR3 spans 16 residues. Germline V gene lookup returns CDR1 MDHEN and CDR2 SYDVKM. The ends were cut back, 5 bases at V and 5 bases at J, with 20 bases in the middle. CDR3 nucleotide sequence: TGTGCCAGCAGTCCCCGGGAGGGGGCATTTGTAGATACGCAGTATTTT. Protein: CASSPREGAFVDTQYF.

This clone was counted a single time. V gene TRBV6-1 combines with J gene TRBJ2-7; a possible D gene is TRBD2 (6 bases). The V end was cut by 1 base, the J end by 3 bases, with 16 bases between. This CDR3 comprises 16 residues. The V gene's germline CDR1 is MNHNS and CDR2 SASEGT. The CDR3 region has the DNA TGTGCCAGCAGTGAAGTTCCTAGCGTTCCTGGCTACGAGCAGTACTTC. It is translated as CASSEVPSVPGYEQYF.

In nucleotides, the CDR3 is TGCGCCAGCAGCTTGGTAGGCGCGAGGGATCAGCCCCAGCATTTT. Encoded protein: CASSLVGARDQPQHF. The chain employs TRBV5-1 and TRBJ1-5, with D uncertain. V was trimmed by 0 bases and J by 5 bases, leaving 12 bases between them. CDR1 and CDR2 from the germline V gene are SGHRS and YFSETQ. This CDR3 spans 15 amino acids.

The rearrangement uses TRBV7-5 and TRBJ2-6; the listed D gene, TRBD2, was not tested against the DNA. TRBV7-5 is noted as a pseudogene. The CDR3 runs to 17 residues. The CDR3 spells CVRSLMEGSSGANVLTF. Here the CDR3 DNA reads TGTGTCAGAAGCCTCATGGAGGGTTCCTCTGGGGCCAACGTCCTGACTTTC.

The rearrangement joins TRBV6-5 to TRBJ2-7; 9 bases are shared with TRBD2. Germline values: CDR1 MNHEY, CDR2 SVGAGI. Trimming took 0 bases from V and 5 from J; bases not matched to a gene: 8. The CDR3 sequence is 16 residues long. Here the CDR3 DNA reads TGTGCCAGCAGTTACTCACGGGGTAGCGGGAGCCACGAGCAGTACTTC. This codes for CASSYSRGSGSHEQYF.

The chain couples TRBV7-7 to TRBJ2-1; 8 bases map to TRBD1. The CDR3 runs 15 residues. Germline V lookup: CDR1 SSHAT, CDR2 FNYEAQ (reference sequence). The trim removed 6 bases at V and 2 bases at J, leaving 6 bases unmatched. The CDR3 coding sequence is TGTGCCAGCAGTCTCTCGACAGGGGCCTACAATGAGCAGTTCTTC. Translating gives CASSLSTGAYNEQFF. Combining the CDR3 with reference TRBV7-7 and TRBJ2-1 gives the whole variable domain GAGVSQSPRYKVTKRGQDVTLRCDPISSHATLYWYQQALGQGPEFLTYFNYEAQPDKSGLPSDRFSAERPEGSISTLTIQRTEQRDSAMYRCASSLSTGAYNEQFFGPGTRLTVL.

This chain connects TRBV4-2 to TRBJ2-1; maybe TRBD2 (6 bases). This CDR3 has 14 residues. V was clipped by 4 bases and J by 5 bases, with 12 bases between them. CDR1 LGHNA and CDR2 YNFKEQ come from the germline V gene. Here the CDR3 DNA reads TGTGCCAGCAGCCCCCAGCGGGTCAACAATGAGCAGTTCTTC. This gives the protein CASSPQRVNNEQFF.

There are a few counts of this clone. The CDR3 region has the DNA TGTGCCAGCAGCTGGGGGGACAGCGAAAAACTGTTTTTT. The encoded protein is CASSWGDSEKLFF. This chain connects TRBV5-4 to TRBJ1-4, with TRBD1 matching 7 bases. The CDR3 contains 13 residues. Germline V gives CDR1 SGHNT, CDR2 YYREEE (reference sequence). V gave up 3 bases and J gave up 8 bases; unmatched junction bases: 4.

The chain has TRBV10-1 and TRBJ2-2, with D uncertain. The CDR3 spans 13 residues. CDR1 WNHNN and CDR2 SYGVQD come from the germline V gene (reference sequence). Trimming took off 0 bases at V and 7 bases at J, with 6 bases between the two ends. CDR3 residues: CASSESQDGELFF. As DNA, the CDR3 is TGCGCCAGCAGTGAGTCTCAAGACGGGGAGCTGTTTTTT.

In DNA, the CDR3 is TGTGCCAGTAGTGACATAGCGGAGATAAACAATGAGCAGTTCTTC. This translates into CASSDIAEINNEQFF. The V and J genes are TRBV19 and TRBJ2-1; perhaps TRBD2 as D (6 bases). V shed 5 bases and J shed 5 bases, with 16 bases lying between them. The CDR3 is 15 residues long. Per the germline V gene, CDR1 is LNHDA and CDR2 is SQIVND (reference sequence).

The chain uses TRBV5-1 and TRBJ2-7, with 10 positions matching TRBD2. Germline CDR1 SGHRS, CDR2 YFSETQ. This CDR3 has 17 amino acids. V shed 3 bases and J 4 bases; nucleotides not matched to a gene: 13. Here the CDR3 DNA reads TGCGCCAGCAGCTGGGACCACCTAGCGGGAGACGGTTACGAGCAGTACTTC. Protein: CASSWDHLAGDGYEQYF.

This chain connects TRBV29-1 to TRBJ2-2, with D uncertain. Germline V gene data show CDR1 as SQVTM and CDR2 as ANQGSEA. Trimming pared 4 bases from V and 7 bases from J, leaving 10 bases between. The CDR3 totals 12 residues. The CDR3 sequence: CSVGVSYGELFF. CDR3 nucleotide sequence: TGCAGCGTTGGAGTTAGCTACGGGGAGCTGTTTTTT.

DNA of the CDR3: TGCGCCAGCAGCCATACCAGCTCTGGAAACACCATATATTTT. Its protein product is CASSHTSSGNTIYF. The chain links TRBV4-1 to TRBJ1-3; no clear D. Germline values: CDR1 MGHRA, CDR2 YSYEKL. This CDR3 has 14 amino acids. Trimming pared 3 bases from V and 0 bases from J, leaving 6 bases between.

The chain employs TRBV12-2 and TRBJ2-7; no check of the table's D call, TRBD1, against the DNA was made. TRBV12-2 is shown as a pseudogene. The CDR3 has 17 amino acids. This CDR3 is CASRSISSGGINYEQYF. CDR3 DNA sequence: TGTGCAAGTCGCTCGATCTCCTCAGGGGGCATTAATTACGAGCAGTACTTC.

This clone was counted once. The CDR3 here is CASSYLVTDTQYF. The CDR3, as DNA: TGTGCCAGCAGTTATTTAGTGACAGATACGCAGTATTTT. The chain has TRBV28 and TRBJ2-3; D not certain. Germline values: CDR1 MDHEN, CDR2 SYDVKM. The germline V and J ends were trimmed by 4 bases and 3 bases, with 8 bases remaining between them. This CDR3 is built from 13 residues.

The V call is TRBV28, the J call TRBJ2-1; a weak D match, TRBD1 (6 bases). CDR1 and CDR2 from the germline V gene are MDHEN and SYDVKM. Trimming pared 3 bases from V and 6 bases from J, leaving 36 bases between. CDR3 size: 22 residues. The chain's CDR3 is CASSFPPVTLGMEGQRRNEQFF. Here the CDR3 DNA reads TGTGCCAGCAGTTTTCCACCGGTCACGCTGGGGATGGAAGGACAGCGCCGCAATGAGCAGTTCTTC.

Note on this clone: Other DNA sequences of this sample code for an identical CDR3. The V gene is TRBV7-9, the J gene TRBJ1-1; D is undetermined. This CDR3 spans 12 amino acids. Deletions cut 5 bases from V and 5 bases from J, with 9 bases between. Germline-derived CDR1 and CDR2 are SEHNR and FQNEAQ (reference sequence). The CDR3 spells CASSGSGTEAFF. The CDR3 region has the DNA TGTGCCAGCAGCGGAAGCGGGACTGAAGCTTTCTTT.

The chain joins TRBV19 to TRBJ2-1; 13 bases match TRBD2. CDR3 length equals 15 residues. J gave up 7 bases and V 4 bases, and 4 bases lay outside the gene matches. Germline lookup yields CDR1 LNHDA and CDR2 SQIVND (reference sequence). The CDR3 loop reads CASSTGLAGDNEQFF. The CDR3 DNA follows: TGTGCCAGTAGTACCGGACTAGCGGGAGATAATGAGCAGTTCTTC.

The genes are TRBV27 and TRBJ2-2; unclear D gene. Germline values: CDR1 MNHEY, CDR2 SMNVEV (reference sequence). Trimming took 8 bases from V and 2 from J, leaving 9 bases between them. CDR3 size: 13 residues. The CDR3 nucleotides read TGTGCCAGCCGCCACCTCAACACCGGGGAGCTGTTTTTT. This codes for CASRHLNTGELFF.

With respect to this clone: The sample contains more than one DNA sequence encoding this CDR3. The chain links TRBV6-1 to TRBJ2-5; 11 bases match TRBD1. Germline V gene lookup returns CDR1 MNHNS and CDR2 SASEGT. This CDR3 contains 13 residues. Unmatched junction bases numbered 2, after V lost 6 bases and J lost 5 bases. For the CDR3, the DNA is TGTGCCAGCAGGGACAGGGGGCGGGAGACCCAGTACTTC. Its protein product is CASRDRGRETQYF.

The rearrangement uses TRBV27 and TRBJ2-1; 7 nucleotides agree with TRBD1. The CDR3 consists of 15 residues. Unmatched junction bases numbered 2, after V lost 2 bases and J lost 1 base. CDR1 is MNHEY, CDR2 SMNVEV, per germline (reference sequence). As DNA, the CDR3 is TGTGCCAGCAGTTTAAACAGGGGTTCCTACAATGAGCAGTTCTTC. Translating it yields CASSLNRGSYNEQFF.

This clone was observed a few times. Other DNA sequences in this sample translate to the same CDR3. The chain couples TRBV19 to TRBJ1-2, with D hard to call. The germline V gene has CDR1 LNHDA and CDR2 SQIVND (reference sequence). The germline V and J ends were trimmed by 3 bases and 0 bases, with 5 bases remaining between them. This CDR3 region has 13 residues. Here the CDR3 reads CASSILPNYGYTF. The CDR3 region has the DNA TGTGCCAGTAGTATTTTACCTAACTATGGCTACACCTTC.

The chain uses TRBV11-2 and TRBJ2-2; D ambiguous. Germline V lookup: CDR1 SGHAT, CDR2 FQNNGV. The CDR3 has 12 residues. Trimming took 6 bases from V and 6 from J, leaving 8 bases between them. The CDR3 sequence: CASREIPGELFF. The CDR3 region has the DNA TGTGCCAGCAGGGAGATCCCCGGGGAGCTGTTTTTT.

This chain joins TRBV14 and TRBJ2-1, with D possibly TRBD2 on 5 matching bases. The germline gives CDR1 SGHDN, CDR2 FVKESK. The CDR3 length is 17 residues. Trimming took 1 base from V and 9 from J, leaving 22 bases between them. Here the CDR3 DNA reads TGTGCCAGCAGCCAAGGCACGATCGGAGGACTTCGGGGTGAGCAGTTCTTC. Its protein is CASSQGTIGGLRGEQFF.

Note on this clone: In the same sample, other DNA sequences code for this CDR3. The V and J genes are TRBV27 and TRBJ1-5; 7 positions agree with TRBD1. The V gene's germline CDR1 is MNHEY and CDR2 SMNVEV (reference sequence). CDR3 length equals 14 residues. The V gene end was trimmed by 2 bases and the J gene end by 6 bases; junction bases not matched to a gene: 4. DNA of the CDR3: TGTGCCAGCAGTTTAAGGGGGCTCGGTCAGCCCCAGCATTTT. This gives the protein CASSLRGLGQPQHF.

This chain uses TRBV27 with TRBJ2-1, with 8 bases fitting TRBD2. The length of the CDR3 is 15 residues. The V gene's germline CDR1 is MNHEY and CDR2 SMNVEV (reference sequence). V was clipped by 7 bases and J by 2 bases; unmatched bases: 7. CDR3 protein: CASTLAGSPYNEQFF. The CDR3 bases are TGTGCCAGCACCTTAGCGGGGAGCCCCTACAATGAGCAGTTCTTC.

This chain joins TRBV19 and TRBJ1-5; 10 bases are shared with TRBD1. The CDR3 extends over 18 amino acids. J gave up 0 bases and V 4 bases, and 9 bases lay outside the gene matches. The germline CDR1 and CDR2 sequences are LNHDA and SQIVND (reference sequence). As DNA, the CDR3 is TGTGCCAGTAGTAGCCGGGACAGGGGCTATTATAGCAATCAGCCCCAGCATTTT. It yields the protein CASSSRDRGYYSNQPQHF.